Listed below are T cell receptor beta chains from one sample, sequenced in a study of shared clonotypes between healthy human individuals. Sequencing used immunoSEQ multiplex PCR; TCRdb keeps in-frame clones, though not all of them. The sample consists of 2 million to 2.5 million clones, approximately 94% of them appearing once. The sequenced sample consisted of naive CD4+ T cells sorted from blood. All receptors derive from a man between 18 and 35 years old in good health. Each CDR3 is given with its conserved first and last residue. The order of the fields is V gene, D gene, J gene, CDR3 DNA, CDR3 protein. The D gene is left open where the match is weak.

TRBV6-5,-,TRBJ1-6,TGTGCCAGCAGTTACTCCCGGGGCTTGACCCTCCACTTT,CASSYSRGLTLHF
TRBV4-3,-,TRBJ2-5,TGCGCCAGCAGCCAAGATCTCGCCGGGCCTCAAGAGACCCAGTACTTC,CASSQDLAGPQETQYF
TRBV11-2,-,TRBJ2-7,TGTGCCAGCAGCTTAAAGGTCGTTGTGGGACACCGCTACGAGCAGTACTTC,CASSLKVVVGHRYEQYF
TRBV6-1,-,TRBJ2-7,TGTGCCAGCAGTGTCCCCTTCCGGGAGCAGTACTTC,CASSVPFREQYF
TRBV9,-,TRBJ1-1,TGTGCCAGCAGCGTAGACCTCCTCGGGGGGACCAACACTGAAGCTTTCTTT,CASSVDLLGGTNTEAFF
TRBV9,-,TRBJ1-4,TGTGCCAGCAGCGTAAACCGGGCAGGTCCGAGGGAAAAACTGTTTTTT,CASSVNRAGPREKLFF
TRBV29-1,-,TRBJ2-5,TGCAGCACGGGTGAGAGGACGGAGACCCAGTACTTC,CSTGERTETQYF
TRBV6-1,-,TRBJ2-7,TGTGCCAGCAGTGAGCCCTCAGGCCCAAGAACCTACGAGCAGTACTTC,CASSEPSGPRTYEQYF
TRBV2,-,TRBJ2-3,TGTGCCAGCAGTGCCGAGGGGGTGAACACAGATACGCAGTATTTT,CASSAEGVNTDTQYF
TRBV7-2,-,TRBJ2-3,TGTGCCAGCAGCTTCATCAGGGCCTCCCAAGATACGCAGTATTTT,CASSFIRASQDTQYF
TRBV11-2,-,TRBJ1-3,TGTGCCAGCAGCTGGGAGTACTCTGGAAACACCATATATTTT,CASSWEYSGNTIYF
TRBV7-9,-,TRBJ1-3,TGTGCCAGCAGGGGAAACTCTGGAAACACCATATATTTT,CASRGNSGNTIYF
TRBV30,-,TRBJ1-1,TGTGCCTGGAGTGTAAGGGGTCCGACTGAAGCTTTCTTT,CAWSVRGPTEAFF
TRBV19,TRBD1,TRBJ1-5,TGTGCCAGTAGCCCGACGGACAGGGGGCGGTATCAGCCCCAGCATTTT,CASSPTDRGRYQPQHF
TRBV7-2,TRBD2,TRBJ2-7,TGTGCCAGCAGCCAAAACGCGGGAGGGTCCTACGAGCAGTACTTC,CASSQNAGGSYEQYF
TRBV29-1,-,TRBJ2-5,TGCAGCGTTGTCGGCCAGGGTCAAGAGACCCAGTACTTC,CSVVGQGQETQYF
TRBV13,TRBD1,TRBJ1-6,TGTGCCAGCAGATCGGGGACAGGACTGTCACCCCTCCACTTT,CASRSGTGLSPLHF